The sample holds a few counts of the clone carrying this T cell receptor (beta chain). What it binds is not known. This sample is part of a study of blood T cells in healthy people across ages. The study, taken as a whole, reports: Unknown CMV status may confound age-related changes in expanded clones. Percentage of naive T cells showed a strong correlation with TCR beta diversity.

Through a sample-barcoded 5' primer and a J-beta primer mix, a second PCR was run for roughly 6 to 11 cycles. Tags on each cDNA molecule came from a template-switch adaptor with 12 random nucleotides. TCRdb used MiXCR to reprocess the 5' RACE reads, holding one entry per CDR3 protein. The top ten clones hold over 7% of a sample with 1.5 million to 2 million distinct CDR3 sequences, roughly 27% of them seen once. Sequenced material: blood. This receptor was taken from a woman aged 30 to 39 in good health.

The CDR3 DNA is TGCAGCGCTAACCCCCTCACTAGCGCTTTGTACAATGAGCAGTTCTTC. It codes for CSANPLTSALYNEQFF. V is TRBV29-1 and J is TRBJ2-1; 7 nucleotides agree with TRBD2. Germline CDR1 SQVTM, CDR2 ANQGSEA. The CDR3 is made up of 16 amino acids. J gave up 4 bases and V 7 bases, and 16 bases lay outside the gene matches.